This T cell receptor beta chain was sequenced in a study of regulatory T cells in long-lasting Graves disease. This clonotype was observed a few times. In building TCR beta libraries, iRepertoire HTBI primers were used together with Arm-PCR of CDR3 regions. TCRdb redid the calling of the multiplex PCR reads with MiXCR, one entry per CDR3 protein. The sample lists 450,000 to 500,000 distinct CDR3 sequences; around 15% were seen once. Stated time point: newly diagnosed GD, antithyroid drugs for less than 3 months. The TCR library was made from RNA extracted from PBMCs. In addition, the sample was reused for a study of T cells in Graves' hyperthyroidism and ophthalmopathy.

Sequences were derived from peripheral blood mononuclear cells (PBMCs), sampled at new diagnosis, from a patient treated with antithyroid drugs. The clonotype was recovered from a man aged 40-55 years with Graves disease.

The CDR3 loop is CASSITGEGNTEAFF. The CDR3 coding sequence is TGTGCCAGCAGCATTACAGGGGAAGGGAACACTGAAGCTTTCTTT. This chain joins TRBV7-9 and TRBJ1-1; TRBD1 matches at 7 bases. The V segment lost 5 bases and the J segment 1 base; nucleotides outside the gene matches: 7. CDR1 is SEHNR and CDR2 is FQNEAQ in the germline V gene (reference sequence). The CDR3 length is 15 residues. The full variable domain, completed using reference TRBV7-9 and TRBJ1-1, is DTGVSQNPRHKITKRGQNVTFRCDPISEHNRLYWYRQTLGQGPEFLTYFQNEAQLEKSRLLSDRFSAERPKGSFSTLEIQRTEQGDSAMYLCASSITGEGNTEAFFGQGTRLTVV.